A single sample gave rise to the 4 T cell receptor beta chains below, sequenced in a study of blood T cell repertoires in COVID-19. The protocol was immunoSEQ multiplex PCR, while the TCRdb copy is restricted to in-frame clones and leaves out a portion. The sample has 160,000 or so clones, roughly 84% seen once. Sequencing was carried out using peripheral blood. These TCRs come from a human donor in a cohort sampled during active COVID-19.

The chain joins TRBV7-9 to TRBJ2-2; 11 positions match TRBD2. After removal of 5 bases from V and 5 bases from J, the junction contained 10 bases not matched to a gene. CDR3 size: 17 residues. The V gene's germline CDR1 is SEHNR and CDR2 FQNEAQ (reference sequence). The CDR3 sequence: CASSLPSGRLGTGELFF. CDR3 nucleotides: TGTGCCAGCAGCCTTCCTAGCGGGAGGCTAGGTACCGGGGAGCTGTTTTTT.

The genes are TRBV6-2 or TRBV6-3 and TRBJ2-7; 10 positions agree with TRBD2. The V and J ends lost 6 bases and 0 bases, in that order; junction bases with no gene match: 8. Germline V lookup: CDR1 MNHEY, CDR2 SVGEGT. The CDR3 length is 16 residues. CDR3 nucleotides: TGTGCCAGCAGCTTCGTACGACTAGCGGGCTCCTACGAGCAGTACTTC. Its protein is CASSFVRLAGSYEQYF.

This clone was counted once. The chain uses TRBV10-3 and TRBJ2-1; possibly TRBD2 for D (5 bases). CDR1 and CDR2 (germline): ENHRY, SYGVKD. Trimming took 3 bases from V and 3 from J, leaving 27 bases between them. The CDR3 loop spans 20 amino acids. The CDR3 DNA is TGTGCCATCAGTGAAGGCCCCCCCGGTTTGGCGGGTGCGATCTACAATGAGCAGTTCTTC. It yields the protein CAISEGPPGLAGAIYNEQFF.

The gene calls are TRBV7-9 and TRBJ1-1; D possibly corresponds to TRBD1 (6 bases). The CDR3 is made up of 13 amino acids. Germline V gene data show CDR1 as SEHNR and CDR2 as FQNEAQ (reference sequence). Trimming shortened V by 1 base and J by 6 bases, and 9 bases separated the two germline ends. The CDR3 region is CASSLVSGAEAFF. DNA of the CDR3: TGTGCCAGCAGCTTAGTATCAGGGGCTGAAGCTTTCTTT.